Reported below is one T cell receptor (beta chain). The sample comes from a study of blood T cell repertoires in COVID-19. Study as a whole: T cells, B-cell-depleted T cells, or PBMCs supplied cDNA or gDNA.

Patients of the Seattle cohort, enrolled during active infection, were followed longitudinally. The repertoire was sequenced with immunoSEQ multiplex PCR; TCRdb's copy has only in-frame clones and lacks some. The sample has more than 350,000 clones, around 87% seen once; the top ten hold about 10%. The sequence came from a woman aged 25 to 39 with COVID-19, enrolled during active disease. Sample: peripheral blood.

In DNA form, the CDR3 reads TGTGCCAGCAGTTTAGGGGCCAGGGCGGAAAAACTGTTTTTT. This translates into CASSLGARAEKLFF. J is TRBJ1-4 and V is TRBV27, with TRBD1 as a possible D gene (5 bases). This CDR3 spans 14 amino acids. The V and J ends lost 2 bases and 8 bases respectively, with 12 bases between them. Germline V gene lookup returns CDR1 MNHEY and CDR2 SMNVEV (reference sequence).